A single sample is the source of the 31 T cell receptor beta chains below, sequenced in a study of response to subunit inactivated influenza vaccine. Using its own MiXCR run on the RT-PCR reads, TCRdb lists one record per CDR3 protein. The table records under 950,000 distinct CDR3 sequences, 21% of them present only once. The sequencing used PBMCs from blood, collected roughly 5 days after vaccination. Every receptor here comes from a man aged 50-60 years who received an inactivated influenza vaccine.

The chain carries TRBV14 and TRBJ2-1; no firm D call. The V end lost 4 bases, the J end lost 7 bases, and 11 bases lay between the germline ends. The germline gives CDR1 SGHDN, CDR2 FVKESK. The CDR3 contains 13 residues. CDR3: CASSPALENEQFF. The CDR3 DNA follows: TGTGCCAGCAGCCCCGCGTTGGAGAATGAGCAGTTCTTC. The variable domain in full, with the rest retrieved from reference TRBV14 and TRBJ2-1, is EAGVTQFPSHSVIEKGQTVTLRCDPISGHDNLYWYRRVMGKEIKFLLHFVKESKQDESGMPNNRFLAERTGGTYSTLKVQPAELEDSGVYFCASSPALENEQFFGPGTRLTVL.

A few counts support this clonotype. The junction departs from germline at one end; a sequencing error may be responsible. The chain couples TRBV24-1 to TRBJ2-5; TRBD1 might be the D (6 bases). The CDR3 loop spans 11 amino acids. Germline-derived CDR1 and CDR2 are KGHDR and SFDVKD. CDR3 sequence (DNA): TGTGCCACCAGTGGCCAGGGGACGGTCAACTTC. This gives the protein CATSGQGTVNF.

This clonotype was detected many times. This rearrangement joins TRBV12-3 or TRBV12-4 to TRBJ2-7; 10 nucleotides line up with TRBD2. V shed 6 bases and J 2 bases; nucleotides not matched to a gene: 10. CDR3 length: 16 amino acids. The CDR3 protein is CASSSGELAGTYEQYF. In DNA, the CDR3 is TGTGCCAGCAGCAGTGGGGAACTAGCGGGAACCTACGAGCAGTACTTC.

This clonotype has a handful of counts. The V and J genes are TRBV5-6 and TRBJ2-4; D possibly corresponds to TRBD2 (6 bases). The germline V gene has CDR1 SGHDT and CDR2 YYEEEE. V lost 4 bases to trimming and J lost 0 bases, with 26 bases between them. The CDR3 loop spans 20 amino acids. CDR3: CASSTPLGGTLRLAKNIQYF. As DNA, the CDR3 is TGTGCCAGCAGCACCCCTCTGGGTGGGACTCTACGTCTAGCCAAAAACATTCAGTACTTC.

This rearrangement joins TRBV20-1 to TRBJ2-3, with TRBD1 as a possible D gene (6 bases). The CDR3 spans 16 residues. V lost 3 bases and J lost 1, with 17 bases in between. Germline-derived CDR1 and CDR2 are DFQATT and SNEGSKA (reference sequence). The CDR3 region has the DNA TGCAGTGCTAGTGGGGACACTGAAGGGGGCACAGATACGCAGTATTTT. This translates into CSASGDTEGGTDTQYF.

The V and J genes are TRBV27 and TRBJ2-7; D is possibly TRBD2 (5 bases). The CDR3 has 14 residues. The V end was cut by 2 bases, the J end by 5 bases, with 13 bases between. Per the germline V gene, CDR1 is MNHEY and CDR2 is SMNVEV (reference sequence). CDR3 in DNA: TGTGCCAGCAGTTTAAGCGGCGCCGAGGACGAGCAGTACTTC. This codes for CASSLSGAEDEQYF.

In the case of this clonotype: A clone one base away is much larger, so this may be a read error. The CDR3 bases are TGCGCCAGCAGCTTGGCTGGGGGGACCACCTACAATGTGCAGTTCTTC. It specifies CASSLAGGTTYNVQFF. This sequence joins TRBV5-1 and TRBJ2-1; TRBD2 is a possible D gene (6 bases). Germline CDR1 SGHRS, CDR2 YFSETQ. The CDR3 consists of 16 residues.

The chain has TRBV4-2 and TRBJ2-7; 10 positions agree with TRBD2. V lost 1 base, J lost 3 bases, and 3 bases stayed unmatched. The germline V gene has CDR1 LGHNA and CDR2 YNFKEQ. The CDR3 runs 15 residues. CDR3 protein: CASSQVPSGGYEQYF. The CDR3 DNA reads as TGTGCCAGCAGCCAAGTACCTAGCGGGGGCTACGAGCAGTACTTC.

The J gene is TRBJ1-6, the V gene TRBV18; no definite D call. Germline CDR1 and CDR2: KGHSH and LQKENI. V gave up 5 bases and J gave up 9 bases, with 11 bases separating them. The CDR3 loop spans 13 amino acids. The CDR3 coding sequence is TGTGCCAGCTCAACGGGGAGGACTTCACCCCTCCACTTT. The encoded protein is CASSTGRTSPLHF.

V is TRBV19 and J is TRBJ2-3; 7 bases match TRBD2. Germline values: CDR1 LNHDA, CDR2 SQIVND (reference sequence). CDR3 length: 13 amino acids. Germline trimming cut 8 bases from V and 2 bases from J; bases unmatched to any gene: 4. CDR3 DNA: TGTGCCAGTCGTCTAGCGGCCACAGATACGCAGTATTTT. Protein sequence: CASRLAATDTQYF.

V and J are TRBV30 and TRBJ2-2, with D unresolved. The length of the CDR3 is 13 residues. Germline V gives CDR1 GTSNPN, CDR2 SVGIG (reference sequence). V was cut by 0 bases and J by 9 bases, with 11 bases left in between. The chain's CDR3 is CAWSVAPHRELFF. The CDR3 DNA sequence: TGTGCCTGGAGTGTAGCCCCCCACCGGGAGCTGTTTTTT.

The chain links TRBV20-1 to TRBJ2-7; D uncertain. This CDR3 spans 14 amino acids. V was pared by 3 bases and J by 4 bases, with 16 bases between. Looked up from germline, CDR1 is DFQATT and CDR2 is SNEGSKA (reference sequence). The CDR3 sequence is CSARGRLAGYEQYF. The CDR3 coding sequence is TGCAGTGCTAGGGGAAGATTAGCCGGGTACGAGCAGTACTTC.

In this sample, this clonotype turned up a few times. This rearrangement joins TRBV5-5 to TRBJ1-1; D remains ambiguous. The CDR3 covers 15 residues. In germline, CDR1 is SGHKS, CDR2 YYEKEE (reference sequence). V gave up 2 bases and J gave up 7 bases, with 18 bases separating them. The CDR3 nucleotides are TGTGCCAGCAGCTTCGGCGGCCTGCGTCGGTTTGAAGCTTTCTTT. The encoded protein is CASSFGGLRRFEAFF. The full variable domain, with the rest looked up from reference TRBV5-5 and TRBJ1-1, is DAGVTQSPTHLIKTRGQQVTLRCSPISGHKSVSWYQQVLGQGPQFIFQYYEKEERGRGNFPDRFSARQFPNYSSELNVNALLLGDSALYLCASSFGGLRRFEAFFGQGTRLTVV.

The gene calls are TRBV6-2 or TRBV6-3 and TRBJ1-2; TRBD1 is a possible D gene (5 bases). The CDR3 sequence is 14 residues long. Germline assignment: CDR1 MNHEY and CDR2 SVGEGT. V lost 2 bases to trimming and J lost 6 bases, with 13 bases between them. In DNA form, the CDR3 reads TGTGCCAGCAGTTACGCAGGGTTTGGAGATGGCTACACCTTC. Translating it yields CASSYAGFGDGYTF.

The rearrangement joins TRBV10-2 to TRBJ2-1; D is ambiguous. CDR3 length: 15 residues. Germline CDR1 WSHSY, CDR2 SAAADI. The ends were cut back, 6 bases at V and 0 bases at J, with 12 bases in the middle. The CDR3 spells CASSSGRLSYNEQFF. CDR3 DNA: TGCGCCAGCAGCTCCGGACGGCTCTCCTACAATGAGCAGTTCTTC.

This clonotype was detected only a few times. V is TRBV10-1 and J is TRBJ2-7, with 8 bases that match TRBD1. With 2 bases clipped from V and 2 bases from J, the junction kept 5 bases outside the gene matches. CDR3 size: 15 residues. Germline V gene sequence: CDR1 WNHNN, CDR2 SYGVQD (reference sequence). The CDR3 DNA is TGCGCCAGCAGTGAGATAGGGACAGGAACCTACGAGCAGTACTTC. Translation: CASSEIGTGTYEQYF.

The chain uses TRBV29-1 and TRBJ2-5; a possible D gene is TRBD1 (5 bases). The CDR3 spans 12 residues. The V gene's germline CDR1 is SQVTM and CDR2 ANQGSEA. Trimming left V 7 bases short and J 5 bases short, with 14 bases between. CDR3 sequence: CSGTQGGETQYF. In DNA form, the CDR3 reads TGCAGCGGCACCCAGGGTGGCGAGACCCAGTACTTC.

The rearrangement joins TRBV12-3 or TRBV12-4 to TRBJ2-3, with D possibly being TRBD1 or TRBD2 (6 bases each). V lost 3 bases and J lost 4, with 11 bases in between. The CDR3 spans 14 residues. The chain's CDR3 is CASSFAEGADTQYF. The DNA for the CDR3 is TGTGCCAGCAGTTTTGCGGAGGGGGCAGATACGCAGTATTTT.

This clonotype showed up just a few times. This rearrangement joins TRBV6-1 to TRBJ1-5, with D unresolved. The CDR3 spans 15 residues. The ends were cut back, 1 base at V and 5 bases at J, with 12 bases in the middle. The V gene's germline CDR1 is MNHNS and CDR2 SASEGT. This chain's CDR3 is CASSEGADRYQPQHF. CDR3 DNA sequence: TGTGCCAGCAGTGAAGGGGCGGACCGATATCAGCCCCAGCATTTT.

This clonotype came up many times. V is TRBV7-2 and J is TRBJ2-7, with 7 positions matching TRBD1. Germline V gene data show CDR1 as SGHTA and CDR2 as FQGNSA. The trim removed 3 bases at V and 2 bases at J, leaving 4 bases unmatched. CDR3 size: 14 residues. CDR3 sequence: CASSFRQGTYEQYF. CDR3 bases: TGTGCCAGCAGCTTCCGACAGGGAACCTACGAGCAGTACTTC.

The rearrangement uses TRBV2 and TRBJ2-5; 10 nucleotides agree with TRBD1. Germline CDR1 and CDR2: SNHLY and FYNNEI. CDR3 length: 15 residues. Trimming at V came to 8 bases and at J to 4 bases, leaving 10 bases not matched to a gene. DNA of the CDR3: TGTGCCAGCGGCCAAGGGGACAGGGGAATAGAGACCCAGTACTTC. This gives the protein CASGQGDRGIETQYF.

In its sample, this clonotype was seen a few times. V usage is TRBV3-1 and J usage is TRBJ2-3, with 8 positions matching TRBD2. The CDR3 runs to 19 residues. Trimming at V came to 0 bases and at J to 3 bases, leaving 14 bases not matched to a gene. Germline lookup yields CDR1 LGHDT and CDR2 YNNKEL (reference sequence). The CDR3 spells CASSQEWGLAGLPTDTQYF. CDR3 nucleotides: TGTGCCAGCAGCCAAGAATGGGGGCTAGCGGGCCTGCCAACAGATACGCAGTATTTT.

This sequence joins TRBV4-3 and TRBJ2-5; 7 nucleotides agree with TRBD1. This CDR3 is 15 amino acids long. From germline, CDR1 is LGHNA and CDR2 YSLEER. The junction had 8 bases not matched to a gene; V was cut back by 1 base and J by 6 bases. The CDR3: CASSQVQGTAQTQYF. As DNA, the CDR3 is TGCGCCAGCAGCCAAGTACAAGGGACAGCGCAGACCCAGTACTTC.

This chain uses TRBV3-1 with TRBJ1-5, with D hard to call. Germline V gives CDR1 LGHDT, CDR2 YNNKEL (reference sequence). CDR3 length: 14 amino acids. V was shortened by 4 bases and J by 6 bases, with 13 bases between the two germline ends. DNA of the CDR3: TGTGCCAGCAGCCGGACCACCTCCACTCAGCCCCAGCATTTT. Protein: CASSRTTSTQPQHF.

The chain carries TRBV20-1 and TRBJ1-1, with D possibly TRBD1 on 5 matching bases. V lost 6 bases to trimming and J lost 7 bases, with 15 bases between them. CDR3 size: 12 residues. Germline CDR1 is DFQATT and CDR2 is SNEGSKA (reference sequence). The CDR3 loop reads CSAPIVGDEAFF. DNA for the CDR3: TGCAGTGCACCCATAGTGGGGGATGAAGCTTTCTTT.

This clonotype showed up just a few times. The chain combines TRBV10-3 with TRBJ1-5; no clear D. The CDR3 has 14 residues. Per germline, CDR1 ENHRY and CDR2 SYGVKD. Trimming left V 1 base short and J 7 bases short, with 11 bases between. CDR3 coding DNA: TGTGCCATCAGTGAGTTAGCGGACGGGCAGCCCCAGCATTTT. This encodes CAISELADGQPQHF.

V usage is TRBV3-1 and J usage is TRBJ1-4; D gene unclear. Germline-derived CDR1 and CDR2 are LGHDT and YNNKEL (reference sequence). The CDR3 has 15 amino acids. The V end lost 1 base, the J end lost 8 bases, and 14 bases lay between the germline ends. The CDR3 region has the DNA TGTGCCAGCAGCCAAGGTGGGCCTGTGAAGGAAAAACTGTTTTTT. Encoded protein: CASSQGGPVKEKLFF.

Only one count was recorded for this clonotype. The chain employs TRBV20-1 and TRBJ2-1; 10 bases map to TRBD2. Looked up from germline, CDR1 is DFQATT and CDR2 is SNEGSKA (reference sequence). Trimming cost V 0 bases and J 9 bases; bases outside gene matches: 2. The CDR3 contains 13 residues. The CDR3 reads CSARDPSGGEQFF. As DNA, the CDR3 is TGCAGTGCTAGAGATCCTAGCGGGGGTGAGCAGTTCTTC.

V usage is TRBV12-3 or TRBV12-4 and J usage is TRBJ2-1, with 16 bases lining up with TRBD2. The CDR3 runs to 15 residues. V lost 7 bases, J lost 10 bases, and 7 bases stayed unmatched. The CDR3, as DNA: TGTGCCAGCAAAGGGACTAGCGGGAGGGCCCAAGAGCAGTTCTTC. As protein: CASKGTSGRAQEQFF.

This clonotype was found a few times. This sequence joins TRBV11-2 and TRBJ2-1; possibly TRBD1 for D (6 bases). V dropped 1 base and J dropped 5 bases, with 9 bases sitting between them. The CDR3 is made up of 14 amino acids. Germline loops: CDR1 SGHAT, CDR2 FQNNGV. CDR3 sequence: CASSLAGHHNEQFF. CDR3 DNA: TGTGCCAGCAGCTTAGCGGGACACCACAATGAGCAGTTCTTC. The full variable domain, with the rest looked up from reference TRBV11-2 and TRBJ2-1, is EAGVAQSPRYKIIEKRQSVAFWCNPISGHATLYWYQQILGQGPKLLIQFQNNGVVDDSQLPKDRFSAERLKGVDSTLKIQPAKLEDSAVYLCASSLAGHHNEQFFGPGTRLTVL.

The genes are TRBV5-3 and TRBJ2-2, with 7 positions matching TRBD1. TRBV5-3 counts as an open reading frame of uncertain function. Unmatched junction bases numbered 11, after V lost 8 bases and J lost 1 base. The CDR3 sequence is 16 residues long. CDR3 protein: CARSTGQALNTGELFF. The DNA of the CDR3 is TGTGCCAGGAGCACTGGACAGGCACTGAACACCGGGGAGCTGTTTTTT.